The source of this T cell receptor beta chain is a study of PD-1 blockade in classical Hodgkin lymphoma. Whole-study results and caveats: In CD4+ cells, TCR diversity went up significantly by C4D1, but in CD8+ cells it did not. Newly diagnosed patients and complete responders had comparable diversity at baseline. Newly diagnosed patients reportedly had lower baseline TCR diversity than healthy donors.

Germline CDR1 and CDR2: MNHEY and SVGAGI. Trimming cost V 2 bases and J 0 bases; bases outside gene matches: 3. The CDR3 consists of 15 residues. Turning to this clone: Its antigen is not identified.

Assay: immunoSEQ multiplex PCR; the TCRdb copy retains only in-frame clones and omits some. The table records 100,000 or so clones, approximately 94% of them present only once. Time point: cycle 4 day 1 (C4D1), after less than seven weeks of nivolumab. Every patient was affected by relapse after autologous stem cell transplantation, while exposure to brentuximab vedotin was not uniform. Best response was recorded as complete response, partial response or progressive disease. The chain carries TRBV6-5 and TRBJ1-2; 7 bases match TRBD1. This TCR was recovered from a human donor with classical Hodgkin lymphoma. Sequencing was performed on peripheral blood mononuclear cells (PBMCs), taken before the fourth cycle of nivolumab. CDR3 nucleotide sequence: TGTGCCAGCAGTTACCTGACAGGGTCTAACTATGGCTACACCTTC. Amino acids: CASSYLTGSNYGYTF.